This entry features one T cell receptor (beta chain) sequence. Its specific antigen is unknown. Base qualities were left out, and no much larger clone turns up one base away. These data come from a study of blood T cell repertoires in COVID-19 (dated by TCRdb to 2020 to 2021). Describing the broader study: Samples covering the acute and convalescent phases of COVID-19 were provided by collaborators in the United States, Italy and Spain. The prospective study material was composed of cDNA or gDNA derived from T cells, B-cell-depleted T cells, or PBMCs. Subjects who had been exposed to COVID-19, were actively infected with it, or had recovered from it provided the deeply sampled blood TCRbeta repertoires that made up the dataset. The repertoires were released in a freely available public database meant as a resource for research on the immune response to SARS-CoV-2. The samples were drawn from the first 160 participants of the ongoing ImmuneRACE study and from 1,254 subjects provided by 6 global collaborators. The sample metadata nearly always contained a de-identified subject ID, COVID-19 status, age in years and sex. HLA class I and class II types, where available, came from metadata supplied by the sample provider rather than from assay-based typing.

Paper-wide results and their limitations: Clinical and demographic metadata were provided uncurated, with the amount varying by source and participant.

Enrolling through a virtual design, the prospective study's participants ranged in age from roughly 18 to 89 years and lived across approximately 25 United States geographic areas. Cohort assignment in the prospective study relied on participant-reported clinical history from a screening survey and a study questionnaire. Exposed participants had been in contact, within 2 weeks of entering the study, with a person who had a PCR-confirmed or clinician-diagnosed case of COVID-19. Each participant in the prospective study had whole blood, serum and a nasopharyngeal or oropharyngeal swab collected by mobile phlebotomists. Additional blood draws and questionnaires over an approximately 2-month period could optionally be provided by prospective study participants. Prospective study blood samples were shipped either frozen or at room temperature before DNA extraction. CDR3 length: 15 amino acids, cysteine to phenylalanine. Here the CDR3 DNA is all that survives: 45 bases in frame from base 1. V drops 5 bases and J drops 6 bases, leaving 19 bases in between. Looking up the germline V gene yields CDR1 SGHTA and CDR2 FQGNSA.

The immunoSEQ Assay, a bias-controlled multiplex PCR, was used to amplify TCRbeta CDR3 regions from genomic DNA. Turning to the authors' computational methods: The number of nucleated cells in each sample was estimated from the amplification of reference gene primers within the assay. Sequence reads were collapsed and filtered to measure the absolute abundance of every unique TCRbeta CDR3 rearrangement. For each sample, productive Simpson clonality was calculated as the square root of Simpson's diversity index over productive rearrangements. TCRdb mirrors the immuneACCESS table, restricted to in-frame sequences. Some clones are absent from its copies; in checked studies, under half trace to an unresolved V gene, and the reason for the others is unknown. That table supplies the V and J calls and clone size; D and trimming were determined from the DNA. The sample yields 350,000 to 500,000 clones; around nine tenths were counted once. 1.4% to 1.5% of the sample is in the top ten clones.

The sequence was collected from a woman between 18 and 30 years old who had been exposed to COVID-19. The rearrangement joined TRBV7-2 to TRBJ1-2; matching of 6 bases hints at TRBD1 as the D gene. Sequencing was performed on PBMCs or T cells enriched from blood (not recorded which). The CDR3 here reads CASSAQPRGQNGYTF. The DNA sequence reads TGTGCCAGCAGCGCCCAACCCAGGGGCCAGAATGGCTACACCTTC.